This record concerns one T cell receptor beta chain sequence. Its antigen is currently unknown. These data originate in a study of CD8 T cells in Susac syndrome. As for the study in general: Treatment status at blood draw for the Susac syndrome patients was therapy-naive, corticosteroids, or intravenous immunoglobulin alone. Findings of the study overall: In Susac syndrome, CD8+ expansion was highest in TEMRA and active disease.

cDNA came from approximately 0.5 to 1 ug RNA primed by random hexamers. TCR beta CDR3 was amplified by immunoSEQ covering 54 Vbeta and 13 Jbeta. TCRdb passed the immunoSEQ multiplex PCR reads through MiXCR, listing each CDR3 protein once. The repertoire consists of fewer than 90,000 distinct CDR3 sequences, with 90% to 95% occurring once and the leading ten covering less than 0.95%. Negative isolation was used for CD8+ and CD4+ T cells, and FACS enrichment was applied to TEMRA cells. The CDR3 covers 14 residues. Trimming took off 1 base at V and 6 bases at J, with 11 bases between the two ends. Germline CDR1 and CDR2: MNHEY and SMNVEV (reference sequence).

The genes are TRBV27 and TRBJ2-3; D assignment may be TRBD1 or TRBD2 (5 bases each). Sequencing was carried out using CD8+ T cells from PBMCs. This TCR was recovered from a human donor with Susac syndrome. This chain's CDR3 is CASSLYGAPDTQYF. The CDR3, as DNA: TGTGCCAGCAGTTTATACGGGGCCCCGGATACGCAGTATTTT.